A single sample is the source of the 29 T cell receptor beta chains below, sequenced in a study of shared clonotypes between healthy human individuals. Profiled with immunoSEQ multiplex PCR; TCRdb holds only in-frame clones, not every one. Of approximately 2.5 million clones listed, approximately 94% are singletons. The material sequenced was naive CD4+ T cells from PBMCs. Subset: CD45RA+ positively selected. The source is a man younger than 35 in good health. Some clones in this sample may be carry-over from other donors' samples.

This rearrangement joins TRBV9 to TRBJ2-1; 11 bases align to TRBD2. Germline-derived CDR1 and CDR2 are SGDLS and YYNGEE. The CDR3 extends over 15 amino acids. The V gene end was trimmed by 4 bases and the J gene end by 6 bases; junction bases not matched to a gene: 6. The CDR3 DNA reads as TGTGCCAGCAGCTCCAATAGCGGGAGGGCCAATGAGCAGTTCTTC. Its protein is CASSSNSGRANEQFF.

The V call is TRBV5-5, the J call TRBJ2-7, with D unresolved. Germline CDR1 is SGHKS and CDR2 is YYEKEE (reference sequence). The CDR3 sequence is 12 residues long. Trimming left V 4 bases short and J 3 bases short, with 8 bases between. CDR3 DNA: TGTGCCAGCAGCGCCACGGGCTACGAGCAGTACTTC. Translation gives CASSATGYEQYF.

The gene calls are TRBV5-8 and TRBJ2-7, with TRBD1 identical over 7 bases. Germline V gene sequence: CDR1 SGHTS, CDR2 YDEGEE. V dropped 0 bases and J dropped 3; count of bases not matched to a gene: 0. This CDR3 is 13 amino acids long. In DNA, the CDR3 is TGTGCCAGCAGCTTGGACAGGGGCTACGAGCAGTACTTC. Encoded protein: CASSLDRGYEQYF.

This chain joins TRBV9 and TRBJ2-5; maybe TRBD2 (6 bases). CDR3 size: 15 residues. Germline V gene lookup returns CDR1 SGDLS and CDR2 YYNGEE. V was clipped by 4 bases and J by 1 base, with 14 bases between them. Here the CDR3 DNA reads TGTGCCAGCAGCACCGCCCCGACTAGCCAAGAGACCCAGTACTTC. It yields the protein CASSTAPTSQETQYF.

The chain has TRBV6-6 and TRBJ1-1; 7 positions agree with TRBD1. The trim removed 5 bases at V and 0 bases at J, leaving 6 bases unmatched. The CDR3 length is 15 residues. CDR1 and CDR2 (germline): MNHNY, SVGAGI (reference sequence). The CDR3 is CASSPTGFMNTEAFF. CDR3 coding DNA: TGTGCCAGCAGTCCGACAGGGTTCATGAACACTGAAGCTTTCTTT.

This sequence joins TRBV6-1 and TRBJ2-7; D may be TRBD1 (7 bases). This CDR3 is built from 15 residues. The V gene lost 3 bases and the J gene lost 7 bases, with 19 bases spanning the gap. Germline V gives CDR1 MNHNS, CDR2 SASEGT. DNA for the CDR3: TGTGCCAGCAGTGAGGCGGGACAGAGGCTGTTGGAGCAGTACTTC. It codes for CASSEAGQRLLEQYF.

Only one count was recorded for this clone. The chain employs TRBV2 and TRBJ1-5; D gene unclear. Trimming shortened V by 4 bases and J by 3 bases, and 10 bases separated the two germline ends. CDR3 length: 14 residues. Germline V CDR1 and CDR2: SNHLY, FYNNEI. CDR3 amino acids: CASSGSGPNQPQHF. The DNA for the CDR3 is TGTGCCAGCAGTGGGTCGGGCCCCAATCAGCCCCAGCATTTT.

The chain joins TRBV6-1 to TRBJ2-1; 10 nucleotides agree with TRBD1. Trimming cost V 6 bases and J 4 bases; bases outside gene matches: 3. CDR3 size: 14 residues. Germline-derived CDR1 and CDR2 are MNHNS and SASEGT. The chain's CDR3 is CASRRDRGYNEQFF. In DNA form, the CDR3 reads TGTGCCAGCAGGAGGGACAGGGGATACAATGAGCAGTTCTTC.

The chain is built from TRBV5-1 and TRBJ2-7, with TRBD2 identical over 8 bases. The CDR3 loop spans 15 amino acids. The germline V gene encodes CDR1 SGHRS and CDR2 YFSETQ. Trimming took 1 base from V and 5 from J; bases not matched to a gene: 8. The CDR3 loop reads CASSLKAGALDEQYF. In nucleotides, the CDR3 is TGCGCCAGCAGCTTGAAAGCGGGAGCATTGGACGAGCAGTACTTC.

The V and J genes are TRBV6-5 and TRBJ1-4; D is possibly TRBD1 (6 bases). Per germline, CDR1 MNHEY and CDR2 SVGAGI. V gave up 4 bases and J gave up 8 bases, with 11 bases separating them. This CDR3 has 13 residues. This CDR3 reads CASSSDSPEKLFF. The CDR3 region has the DNA TGTGCCAGCAGTTCGGACAGTCCAGAAAAACTGTTTTTT.

A word on this clone: The sample contains more than one DNA sequence encoding this CDR3. The rearrangement links TRBV5-8 to TRBJ1-3; no firm D call. Germline-derived CDR1 and CDR2 are SGHTS and YDEGEE. The CDR3 has 15 amino acids. V was trimmed by 0 bases and J by 0 bases, leaving 7 bases between them. The CDR3, as DNA: TGTGCCAGCAGCTTGGGCAGGAACTCTGGAAACACCATATATTTT. Translated: CASSLGRNSGNTIYF.

The chain is built from TRBV19 and TRBJ2-1; D not resolved. Germline V gene sequence: CDR1 LNHDA, CDR2 SQIVND (reference sequence). This CDR3 spans 15 amino acids. V lost 5 bases and J lost 1, with 12 bases in between. This CDR3 reads CASSPSGWSYNEQFF. The CDR3 nucleotides read TGTGCCAGTAGTCCTTCGGGTTGGTCCTACAATGAGCAGTTCTTC.

V is TRBV5-1 and J is TRBJ2-7; TRBD1 or TRBD2 may be the D gene (5 bases each). Germline V CDR1 and CDR2: SGHRS, YFSETQ. V lost 4 bases and J lost 6, with 14 bases in between. The CDR3 contains 13 residues. This CDR3 is CASSTGTVGEQYF. CDR3 nucleotides: TGCGCCAGCAGCACTGGGACGGTCGGCGAGCAGTACTTC.

V is TRBV4-1 and J is TRBJ2-3; D uncertain. This CDR3 is built from 15 residues. Germline CDR1 and CDR2: MGHRA and YSYEKL. V lost 2 bases and J 4 bases, leaving 13 bases between the germline ends. CDR3 nucleotide sequence: TGCGCCAGCAGCCAACGAATCCTACAGCCAGATACGCAGTATTTT. Protein product: CASSQRILQPDTQYF.

The chain employs TRBV9 and TRBJ2-6; 10 nucleotides agree with TRBD2. J gave up 0 bases and V 4 bases, and 7 bases lay outside the gene matches. CDR3 length: 18 amino acids. Looked up from germline, CDR1 is SGDLS and CDR2 is YYNGEE. CDR3 bases: TGTGCCAGCAGCCCCCTACTAGCGGGGTTCTCTGGGGCCAACGTCCTGACTTTC. This codes for CASSPLLAGFSGANVLTF. The whole variable domain, remainder taken from reference TRBV9 and TRBJ2-6, is DSGVTQTPKHLITATGQRVTLRCSPRSGDLSVYWYQQSLDQGLQFLIQYYNGEERAKGNILERFSAQQFPDLHSELNLSSLELGDSALYFCASSPLLAGFSGANVLTFGAGSRLTVL.

A note on this clone: This same CDR3 is encoded by further DNA sequences in the sample. The chain recombines TRBV29-1 with TRBJ1-1; D is uncertain. This CDR3 is 12 amino acids long. CDR1 is SQVTM, CDR2 ANQGSEA, per germline. V was pared by 2 bases and J by 1 base, with 5 bases between. The CDR3 nucleotides read TGCAGCGTTGAAAAGGGGAACACTGAAGCTTTCTTT. Protein sequence: CSVEKGNTEAFF.

Concerning this clone itself: The junction differs from germline at one of its ends, possibly a read error. V gene TRBV5-1 combines with J gene TRBJ2-1, with D maybe TRBD2 (6 bases). The V gene's germline CDR1 is SGHRS and CDR2 YFSETQ. This CDR3 has 14 amino acids. As DNA, the CDR3 is TGCGCCAGCAGTTTGGGGACTCCCGGCAATGAGCAGTTCTTC. Its protein product is CASSLGTPGNEQFF.

The V and J genes are TRBV6-6 and TRBJ1-2, with D possibly TRBD1 on 6 matching bases. V was shortened by 6 bases and J by 4 bases, with 18 bases between the two germline ends. Germline CDR1 reads MNHNY; CDR2 reads SVGAGI (reference sequence). The CDR3 runs to 15 residues. The CDR3 loop reads CASSYFTGTIYGYTF. The CDR3 nucleotides read TGTGCCAGCAGCTATTTTACCGGGACAATCTATGGCTACACCTTC.

This chain links TRBV5-1 with TRBJ1-1, with D maybe TRBD1 (5 bases). CDR3 length: 14 residues. V was trimmed by 4 bases and J by 0 bases, leaving 10 bases between them. Germline values: CDR1 SGHRS, CDR2 YFSETQ. CDR3 in amino acids: CASSPGRMNTEAFF. The CDR3 region has the DNA TGCGCCAGCAGCCCGGGACGGATGAACACTGAAGCTTTCTTT.

The genes are TRBV19 and TRBJ1-5, with TRBD1 matching over 9 bases. The CDR3 has 16 amino acids. The trim removed 5 bases at V and 7 bases at J, leaving 12 bases unmatched. CDR1 is LNHDA and CDR2 is SQIVND in the germline V gene (reference sequence). Written as DNA, the CDR3 is TGTGCCAGTAGTCTTCGACGAGGACAGGGGCGGCAGCCCCAGCATTTT. Protein: CASSLRRGQGRQPQHF.

Details on this clone: The sample has other DNA sequences that encode this CDR3 too. The J gene is TRBJ2-7, the V gene TRBV7-2; no reliable D call. Germline values: CDR1 SGHTA, CDR2 FQGNSA. With 2 bases removed from V and 1 base from J, the gap between germline ends came to 3 bases. The CDR3 is made up of 12 amino acids. The CDR3: CASSLQSYEQYF. The CDR3 bases are TGTGCCAGCAGCTTACAGTCCTACGAGCAGTACTTC.

This chain joins TRBV28 and TRBJ1-4, with 7 nucleotides matching TRBD1. V shed 1 base and J 7 bases; nucleotides not matched to a gene: 12. Germline V CDR1 and CDR2: MDHEN, SYDVKM. The CDR3 contains 17 residues. The CDR3: CASSLSAGGAGGEKLFF. The CDR3 nucleotides read TGTGCCAGCAGTTTATCGGCCGGAGGGGCAGGGGGTGAAAAACTGTTTTTT. The full variable domain, its missing parts supplied by reference TRBV28 and TRBJ1-4, is DVKVTQSSRYLVKRTGEKVFLECVQDMDHENMFWYRQDPGLGLRLIYFSYDVKMKEKGDIPEGYSVSREKKERFSLILESASTNQTSMYLCASSLSAGGAGGEKLFFGSGTQLSVL.

The rearrangement uses TRBV11-2 and TRBJ1-4; 10 positions match TRBD1. V lost 1 base and J lost 6; bases outside the gene matches: 5. Germline-derived CDR1 and CDR2 are SGHAT and FQNNGV. The CDR3 is 16 amino acids. This CDR3 reads CASSLGQGADDEKLFF. Here the CDR3 DNA reads TGTGCCAGCAGCTTAGGACAGGGGGCAGACGATGAAAAACTGTTTTTT.

V and J are TRBV7-9 and TRBJ2-1, with a weak D call TRBD2 (5 bases). Germline values: CDR1 SEHNR, CDR2 FQNEAQ (reference sequence). With 5 bases removed from V and 10 bases from J, the gap between germline ends came to 21 bases. CDR3 length equals 15 residues. The CDR3 coding sequence is TGTGCCAGCAGCCCCCAGTCGGTGGGAGCAGGAGAGCAGTTCTTC. Protein sequence: CASSPQSVGAGEQFF.

CDR3 residues: CASAPGGRETQYF. CDR3 bases: TGTGCCAGCGCCCCCGGGGGGAGGGAGACCCAGTACTTC. This rearrangement joins TRBV7-3 to TRBJ2-5, with 7 bases matching TRBD2. V was pared by 8 bases and J by 5 bases, with 8 bases of the junction left unmatched. Germline values: CDR1 SGHTA, CDR2 FQGTGA. The CDR3 is made up of 13 amino acids.

The chain has TRBV29-1 and TRBJ1-1; D unresolved. The CDR3 totals 12 residues. Trimming shortened V by 4 bases and J by 5 bases, and 11 bases separated the two germline ends. Germline V gene lookup returns CDR1 SQVTM and CDR2 ANQGSEA. The CDR3 spells CSVAYGETEAFF. The CDR3 DNA sequence: TGCAGCGTTGCTTACGGAGAAACTGAAGCTTTCTTT. The entire variable domain, with the rest obtained from reference TRBV29-1 and TRBJ1-1, is as follows: SAVISQKPSRDICQRGTSLTIQCQVDSQVTMMFWYRQQPGQSLTLIATANQGSEATYESGFVIDKFPISRPNLTFSTLTVSNMSPEDSSIYLCSVAYGETEAFFGQGTRLTVV.

The rearrangement links TRBV4-3 to TRBJ2-1; 14 nucleotides match TRBD2. This CDR3 spans 17 amino acids. V dropped 3 bases and J dropped 7; count of bases not matched to a gene: 8. Germline values: CDR1 LGHNA, CDR2 YSLEER. This chain's CDR3 is CASSHPTGTSGGNEQFF. The CDR3 region has the DNA TGCGCCAGCAGCCATCCAACCGGGACTAGCGGGGGTAATGAGCAGTTCTTC.

The gene calls are TRBV27 and TRBJ1-4, with D possibly TRBD1 on 6 matching bases. The CDR3 is 12 amino acids. Trimming pared 11 bases from V and 4 bases from J, leaving 11 bases between. CDR1 and CDR2 (germline): MNHEY, SMNVEV (reference sequence). The CDR3 reads CACRTDNEKLFF. The CDR3 DNA is TGTGCCTGCCGGACAGATAATGAAAAACTGTTTTTT.

The chain links TRBV18 to TRBJ2-2; TRBD1 aligns across 8 bases. Trimming at V came to 4 bases and at J to 5 bases, leaving 6 bases not matched to a gene. Germline CDR1 and CDR2: KGHSH and LQKENI. This CDR3 contains 15 residues. The CDR3 DNA reads as TGTGCCAGCTCACTGTGGACAGGGAGGACCGGGGAGCTGTTTTTT. It encodes CASSLWTGRTGELFF.